The entry below gives a single T cell receptor (beta chain) sequence along with its context. This entry comes from a study of T cells in Graves' hyperthyroidism and ophthalmopathy. Germline assignment: CDR1 SGDLS and CDR2 YYNGEE. This CDR3 comprises 14 residues. With 4 bases clipped from V and 5 bases from J, the junction kept 8 bases outside the gene matches. What was amplified from RNA transcripts were TCR beta CDR3 regions. Carried out on the TCR CDR3, a first-round RT-PCR used the HTBI primer set. In TCRdb, the multiplex PCR reads were re-called with MiXCR into one record per CDR3 protein. This table holds about 570,000 distinct CDR3 sequences, 35% to 55% found once. Exclusion criteria comprised uncontrolled infection, other autoimmune disease, pregnancy or lactation. Thyroid ultrasound and orbital computed tomography, with clinical symptoms and serum thyroxine and TRAb, informed diagnoses.

The material sequenced was peripheral blood or thyroid tissue (not recorded which). The chain recombines TRBV9 with TRBJ2-7; the match to TRBD2 covers 8 bases. The receptor was derived from an adult woman with Graves' disease, either hyperthyroidism or ophthalmopathy (not recorded which). Here the CDR3 DNA reads TGTGCCAGCAGCCCCGGGGGGGGGGCCCACGAGCAGTACTTC. It codes for CASSPGGGAHEQYF.